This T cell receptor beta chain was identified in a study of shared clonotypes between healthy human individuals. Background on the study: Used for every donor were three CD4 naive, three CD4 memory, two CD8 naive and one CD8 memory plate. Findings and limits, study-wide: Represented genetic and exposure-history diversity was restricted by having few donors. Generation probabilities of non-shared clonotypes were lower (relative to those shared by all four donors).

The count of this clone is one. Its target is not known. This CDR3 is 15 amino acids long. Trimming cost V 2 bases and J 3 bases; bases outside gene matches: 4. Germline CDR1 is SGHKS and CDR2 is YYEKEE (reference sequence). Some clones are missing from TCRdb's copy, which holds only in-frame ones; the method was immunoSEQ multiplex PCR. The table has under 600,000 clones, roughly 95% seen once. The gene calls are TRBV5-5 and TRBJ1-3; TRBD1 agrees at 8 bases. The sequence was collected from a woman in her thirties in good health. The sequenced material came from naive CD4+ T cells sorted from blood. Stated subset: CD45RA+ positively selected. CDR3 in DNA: TGTGCCAGCAGCTTTGACAGGGGAAATGGAAACACCATATATTTT. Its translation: CASSFDRGNGNTIYF. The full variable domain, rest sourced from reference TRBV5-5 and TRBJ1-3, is DAGVTQSPTHLIKTRGQQVTLRCSPISGHKSVSWYQQVLGQGPQFIFQYYEKEERGRGNFPDRFSARQFPNYSSELNVNALLLGDSALYLCASSFDRGNGNTIYFGEGSWLTVV.